This is a list of T cell receptor beta chains from one sample in a study of T cell responses to AZD1222 COVID-19 vaccine. The protocol was immunoSEQ multiplex PCR, while the TCRdb copy is restricted to in-frame clones and leaves out a portion. The sample carries 100,000 to 120,000 clones, around 90% recorded once. Specimen: peripheral blood, collected 28 days after the second AZD1222 dose. The receptors stem from an adult who received the AZD1222 COVID-19 vaccine. CDR3s include the opening cysteine and the closing phenylalanine or tryptophan. D genes are given only for firm matches. Only some rows state a clone size, as once, few, many or a class for expanded clones.

D: -
size: once
V: TRBV10-1
J: TRBJ2-7
DNA: TGCGCCAGCAGTGTGGGGACACCAAGCCCCTACGAGCAGTACTTC
CDR3: CASSVGTPSPYEQYF

D: -
size: -
V: TRBV4-3
J: TRBJ1-5
DNA: TGCGCCAGCGAACCGGTCTTGGGGGGAAATCAGCCCCAGCATTTT
CDR3: CASEPVLGGNQPQHF

D: -
size: -
V: TRBV14
J: TRBJ1-1
DNA: TGTGCCAGCAGCCAAGATGTGAACATGAACACTGAAGCTTTCTTT
CDR3: CASSQDVNMNTEAFF

D: -
size: -
V: TRBV27
J: TRBJ1-1
DNA: TGTGCCAGCAAGTACCCGGGGAACACTGAAGCTTTCTTT
CDR3: CASKYPGNTEAFF

D: -
size: -
V: TRBV5-4
J: TRBJ2-7
DNA: TGTGCCAGCAGCTTGAGCAGTTCTGCTAACAACGAGCAGTACTTC
CDR3: CASSLSSSANNEQYF

D: -
size: -
V: TRBV4-2
J: TRBJ1-1
DNA: TGTGCCAGCAGCCAAGAAGACACCACGGGGACTGAAGCTTTCTTT
CDR3: CASSQEDTTGTEAFF

D: TRBD1
size: once
V: TRBV2
J: TRBJ1-1
DNA: TGTGCCAGCAGTGATCAGGGGGCTGCTGAAGCTTTCTTT
CDR3: CASSDQGAAEAFF

D: TRBD1
size: -
V: TRBV12-5
J: TRBJ1-5
DNA: TGTGCTAGTGCCCGCGGACAGGGAAACAATCAGCCCCAGCATTTT
CDR3: CASARGQGNNQPQHF

D: TRBD2
size: -
V: TRBV5-1
J: TRBJ2-1
DNA: TGCGCCAGCAGCTTACCCCGGGAGGTGAGCTCCTACAATGAGCAGTTCTTC
CDR3: CASSLPREVSSYNEQFF

D: TRBD1
size: -
V: TRBV19
J: TRBJ2-2
DNA: TGTGCCAGTAGTAAAGGACAGGGTAGAACCGGGGAGCTGTTTTTT
CDR3: CASSKGQGRTGELFF

D: -
size: few
V: TRBV16
J: TRBJ1-6
DNA: TGTGCCAGCAGCCAATTGAGGCCGACTAATAATTCACCCCTCCACTTT
CDR3: CASSQLRPTNNSPLHF

D: -
size: -
V: TRBV9
J: TRBJ1-3
DNA: TGTGCCAGCAGCGTTCTGTCCAGCTCTGGAAACACCATATATTTT
CDR3: CASSVLSSSGNTIYF

D: -
size: -
V: TRBV29-1
J: TRBJ1-1
DNA: TGCAGCGCGGCGGGGTTAAACACTGAAGCTTTCTTT
CDR3: CSAAGLNTEAFF

D: -
size: once
V: TRBV7-2
J: TRBJ2-4
DNA: TGTGCCAGCAGCTTTACTAAGTCCAACATTCAGTACTTC
CDR3: CASSFTKSNIQYF

D: TRBD1
size: -
V: TRBV18
J: TRBJ1-5
DNA: TGTGCCAGCTCACCCGTTGGACAGGGGGATCAGCCCCAGCATTTT
CDR3: CASSPVGQGDQPQHF

D: -
size: -
V: TRBV27
J: TRBJ1-3
DNA: TGTGCCAGCCAAGCACGCTCTGGAAACACCATATATTTT
CDR3: CASQARSGNTIYF

D: TRBD2
size: -
V: TRBV15
J: TRBJ2-1
DNA: TGTGCCACCAGCAGAGACCTGCTGCCTAGCGGGGGGCCCAATGAGCAGTTCTTC
CDR3: CATSRDLLPSGGPNEQFF

D: TRBD2
size: -
V: TRBV5-1
J: TRBJ2-3
DNA: TGCGCCAGCAGCTTGAGGGTAGCGGGGGGAAGCACAGATACGCAGTATTTT
CDR3: CASSLRVAGGSTDTQYF

D: -
size: -
V: TRBV7-9
J: TRBJ1-2
DNA: TGTGCCAGCAGCTTTTCGGACGGCTACACCTTC
CDR3: CASSFSDGYTF

D: TRBD1
size: once
V: TRBV19
J: TRBJ2-2
DNA: TGTGCCAGTAAAGGGGGCATAAGTAACACCGGGGAGCTGTTTTTT
CDR3: CASKGGISNTGELFF

D: TRBD2
size: -
V: TRBV4-2
J: TRBJ2-3
DNA: TGTGCCAGCAGCCAAGCTAGCGGGAGCACAGATACGCAGTATTTT
CDR3: CASSQASGSTDTQYF

D: -
size: -
V: TRBV5-1
J: TRBJ2-3
DNA: TGCGCCAGCAGCTTGGGCTCCTTCGAGGATACGCAGTATTTT
CDR3: CASSLGSFEDTQYF

D: -
size: once
V: TRBV28
J: TRBJ1-4
DNA: TGTGCCAGCAGACCGGGTAGGATTGAAAAACTGTTTTTT
CDR3: CASRPGRIEKLFF

D: -
size: few
V: TRBV21-1
J: TRBJ2-1
DNA: TGTGCCAGCAGCCGGAACAACAATGAGCAGTTCTTC
CDR3: CASSRNNNEQFF

D: -
size: -
V: TRBV5-1
J: TRBJ2-2
DNA: TGCGCCAGCAGCTTGGCTGCGGGGACGGCGAACACCGGGGAGCTGTTTTTT
CDR3: CASSLAAGTANTGELFF

D: -
size: -
V: TRBV7-2
J: TRBJ1-2
DNA: TGTGCCAGCAGCTTAGCGTCGAATGCCTACTCTGGCTACACCTTC
CDR3: CASSLASNAYSGYTF

D: -
size: few
V: TRBV7-9
J: TRBJ2-2
DNA: TGTGCCAGCAGCCAGCAGGGATTAGCCGGGGAGCTGTTTTTT
CDR3: CASSQQGLAGELFF

D: -
size: -
V: TRBV5-4
J: TRBJ2-5
DNA: TGTGCCAGCAGTCGAATAACCGGGGAGACCCAGTACTTC
CDR3: CASSRITGETQYF

D: -
size: -
V: TRBV18
J: TRBJ1-2
DNA: TGTGCCAGCTCACCACAGCCGGGGGCGGGGTTCGATGGCTACACCTTC
CDR3: CASSPQPGAGFDGYTF

D: -
size: once
V: TRBV12-3/TRBV12-4
J: TRBJ1-1
DNA: TGTGCCAGCAGTTTTATGACGGTCACTGAAGCTTTCTTT
CDR3: CASSFMTVTEAFF

D: -
size: -
V: TRBV7-5
J: TRBJ2-3
DNA: TGTGCCAGAAGTCGCCAGGACAGGGGGCAAGTAGATACGCAGTATTTT
CDR3: CARSRQDRGQVDTQYF

D: -
size: few
V: TRBV24-1
J: TRBJ2-7
DNA: TGTGCCACCAGTAAAAACTACGAGCAGTACTTC
CDR3: CATSKNYEQYF

D: -
size: -
V: TRBV19
J: TRBJ2-7
DNA: TGTGCCAGTAGTATTAACAGCTACTCCTACGAGCAGTACTTC
CDR3: CASSINSYSYEQYF

D: TRBD1
size: once
V: TRBV19
J: TRBJ1-2
DNA: TGTGCCAGTAGTATAGATCTAGACAGGGCGATCTATGGCTACACCTTC
CDR3: CASSIDLDRAIYGYTF

D: TRBD1
size: -
V: TRBV4-1
J: TRBJ1-1
DNA: TGCGCCAGCAGCCACGGGGACAGGGACATGAACACTGAAGCTTTCTTT
CDR3: CASSHGDRDMNTEAFF

D: -
size: -
V: TRBV4-1
J: TRBJ2-7
DNA: TGCGCCAGCAGCCAAGGGCAGGGTGACGAGCAGTACTTC
CDR3: CASSQGQGDEQYF

D: -
size: -
V: TRBV5-1
J: TRBJ1-1
DNA: TGCGCCAGCAGCTTGGGGGCAGGCACTGAAGCTTTCTTT
CDR3: CASSLGAGTEAFF

D: -
size: -
V: TRBV19
J: TRBJ2-7
DNA: TGTGCCAGTAGTAGAAACAGGGGGGGACTCGGCGAGCAGTACTTC
CDR3: CASSRNRGGLGEQYF

D: TRBD1
size: once
V: TRBV24-1
J: TRBJ2-1
DNA: TGTGCCACCAGTGATTTTGGGACAGGGTTCTTCTTC
CDR3: CATSDFGTGFFF

D: -
size: -
V: TRBV7-9
J: TRBJ1-2
DNA: TGTGCCAGCAGCCCGGGACCTGGCTACACCTTC
CDR3: CASSPGPGYTF

D: -
size: -
V: TRBV6-6
J: TRBJ2-7
DNA: TGTGCCAGCAGTCTAGACCGGTCGGCGCAGTACTTC
CDR3: CASSLDRSAQYF

D: TRBD1
size: -
V: TRBV2
J: TRBJ2-5
DNA: TGTGCCAGCAGTAGACAGGGGGCTGAGACCCAGTACTTC
CDR3: CASSRQGAETQYF

D: TRBD1
size: few
V: TRBV6-4
J: TRBJ1-1
DNA: TGTGCCAGCAGTAGCCAGGGGGGGACTGAAGCTTTCTTT
CDR3: CASSSQGGTEAFF

D: -
size: -
V: TRBV4-3
J: TRBJ2-7
DNA: TGCGCCAGCAGCCAAGATCGGCAGTTCGAGCAGTACTTC
CDR3: CASSQDRQFEQYF

D: -
size: -
V: TRBV4-3
J: TRBJ1-2
DNA: TGCGCCAGCAGCCAACAAACCAGGGCAGGGGAGTATGGCTACACCTTC
CDR3: CASSQQTRAGEYGYTF

D: TRBD2
size: -
V: TRBV9
J: TRBJ2-7
DNA: TGTGCCAGCAGCGTAGGAATAGCGGGGGGTAACGAGCAGTACTTC
CDR3: CASSVGIAGGNEQYF

D: -
size: -
V: TRBV28
J: TRBJ1-3
DNA: TGTGCCAGCAGCCAACAGGGTAATGGAAACACCATATATTTT
CDR3: CASSQQGNGNTIYF

D: -
size: -
V: TRBV7-9
J: TRBJ2-3
DNA: TGTGCCAGCAGCTTATCTATCGAGGCGGGTAGCACAGATACGCAGTATTTT
CDR3: CASSLSIEAGSTDTQYF

D: -
size: -
V: TRBV28
J: TRBJ2-7
DNA: TGTGCCAGCAGTTTCGGACCCTACGAGCAGTACTTC
CDR3: CASSFGPYEQYF

D: TRBD2
size: -
V: TRBV23-1
J: TRBJ2-2
DNA: TGCGCCAGCAGACGAGGACTAGCGGGGGGCACCGGGGAGCTGTTTTTT
CDR3: CASRRGLAGGTGELFF

D: -
size: -
V: TRBV5-5
J: TRBJ1-6
DNA: TGTGCCAGCAGCTTGATCGGCGGATATAATTCACCCCTCCACTTT
CDR3: CASSLIGGYNSPLHF

D: TRBD1
size: -
V: TRBV4-2
J: TRBJ2-6
DNA: TGTGCCAGCAGCCCGACAGGGGGCGCTGGGGCCAACGTCCTGACTTTC
CDR3: CASSPTGGAGANVLTF

D: -
size: once
V: TRBV10-1
J: TRBJ2-7
DNA: TGCGCCAGCAGTGAGTCGTGGACAGCAGCGATCTTC
CDR3: CASSESWTAAIF

D: -
size: few
V: TRBV11-2
J: TRBJ2-7
DNA: TGTGCCAGCACCAGGGGCCTCAACTACGAGCAGTACTTC
CDR3: CASTRGLNYEQYF